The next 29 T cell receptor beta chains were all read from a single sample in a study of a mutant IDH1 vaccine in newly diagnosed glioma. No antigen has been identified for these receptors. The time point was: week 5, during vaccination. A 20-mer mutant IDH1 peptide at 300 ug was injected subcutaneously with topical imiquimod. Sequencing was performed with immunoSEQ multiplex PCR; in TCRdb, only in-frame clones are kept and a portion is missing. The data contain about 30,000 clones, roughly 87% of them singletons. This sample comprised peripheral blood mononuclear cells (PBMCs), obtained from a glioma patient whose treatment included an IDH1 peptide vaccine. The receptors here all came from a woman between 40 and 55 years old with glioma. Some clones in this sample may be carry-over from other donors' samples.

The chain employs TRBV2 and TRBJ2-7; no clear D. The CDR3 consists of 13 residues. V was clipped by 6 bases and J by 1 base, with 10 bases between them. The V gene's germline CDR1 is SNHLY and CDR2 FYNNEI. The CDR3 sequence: CASRKLASYEQYF. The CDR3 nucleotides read TGTGCCAGCAGAAAACTGGCATCCTACGAGCAGTACTTC.

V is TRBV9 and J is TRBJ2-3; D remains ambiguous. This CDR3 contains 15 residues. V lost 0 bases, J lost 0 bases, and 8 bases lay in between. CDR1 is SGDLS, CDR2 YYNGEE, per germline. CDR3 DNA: TGTGCCAGCAGCGTAGCGGGCCGGAGCACAGATACGCAGTATTTT. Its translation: CASSVAGRSTDTQYF.

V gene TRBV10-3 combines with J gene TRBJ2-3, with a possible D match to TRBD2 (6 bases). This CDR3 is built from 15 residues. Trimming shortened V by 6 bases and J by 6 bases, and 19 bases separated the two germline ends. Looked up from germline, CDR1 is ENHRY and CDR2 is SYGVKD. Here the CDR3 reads CAIRTGTQAADTQYF. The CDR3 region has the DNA TGTGCCATCAGGACCGGGACTCAGGCGGCGGATACGCAGTATTTT.

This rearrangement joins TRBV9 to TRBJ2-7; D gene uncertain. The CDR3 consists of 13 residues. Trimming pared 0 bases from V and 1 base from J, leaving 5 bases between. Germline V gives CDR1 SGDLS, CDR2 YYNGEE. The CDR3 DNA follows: TGTGCCAGCAGCGTAGGGTGGTCCTACGAGCAGTACTTC. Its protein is CASSVGWSYEQYF.

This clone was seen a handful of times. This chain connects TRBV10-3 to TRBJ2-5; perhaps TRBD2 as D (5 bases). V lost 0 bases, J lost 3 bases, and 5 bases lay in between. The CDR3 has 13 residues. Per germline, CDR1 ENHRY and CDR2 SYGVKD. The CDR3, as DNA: TGTGCCATCAGTGAGTCGCGGGAAGAGACCCAGTACTTC. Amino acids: CAISESREETQYF.

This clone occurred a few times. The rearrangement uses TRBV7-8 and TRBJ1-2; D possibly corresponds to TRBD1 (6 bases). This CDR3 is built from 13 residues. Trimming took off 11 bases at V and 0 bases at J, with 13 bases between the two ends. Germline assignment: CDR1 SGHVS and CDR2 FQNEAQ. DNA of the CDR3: TGTGCCGTGGGGGGGCGCACTAACTATGGCTACACCTTC. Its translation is CAVGGRTNYGYTF.

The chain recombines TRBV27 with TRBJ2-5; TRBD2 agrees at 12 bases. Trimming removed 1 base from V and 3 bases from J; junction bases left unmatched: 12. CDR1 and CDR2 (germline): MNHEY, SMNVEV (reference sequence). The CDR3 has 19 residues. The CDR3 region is CASSLFGQVLAGGKETQYF. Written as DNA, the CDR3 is TGTGCCAGCAGTTTATTCGGCCAGGTCCTAGCGGGAGGGAAAGAGACCCAGTACTTC.

The CDR3 is CASTLGLAPPNEQFF. In DNA form, the CDR3 reads TGTGCCAGCACCTTGGGCCTAGCTCCCCCCAATGAGCAGTTCTTC. The V call is TRBV28, the J call TRBJ2-1; weak D call: TRBD2 (5 bases). Germline CDR1 reads MDHEN; CDR2 reads SYDVKM. This CDR3 contains 15 residues. Trimming removed 7 bases at V and 6 bases at J, with 19 bases between.

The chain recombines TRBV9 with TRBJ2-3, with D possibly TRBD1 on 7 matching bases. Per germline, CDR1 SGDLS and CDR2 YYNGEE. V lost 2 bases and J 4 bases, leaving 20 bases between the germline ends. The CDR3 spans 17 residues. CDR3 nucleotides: TGTGCCAGCAGCGTTAGCCGACAGGGAAGGAGGGCAGATACGCAGTATTTT. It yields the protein CASSVSRQGRRADTQYF.

The CDR3 sequence: CASSLGGLAGGANEQFF. CDR3 in DNA: TGTGCCAGCAGCTTGGGGGGACTAGCGGGAGGTGCTAATGAGCAGTTCTTC. This chain uses TRBV5-4 with TRBJ2-1; 15 bases match TRBD2. V dropped 0 bases and J dropped 7; count of bases not matched to a gene: 5. The CDR3 consists of 17 residues. Germline V gene sequence: CDR1 SGHNT, CDR2 YYREEE (reference sequence).

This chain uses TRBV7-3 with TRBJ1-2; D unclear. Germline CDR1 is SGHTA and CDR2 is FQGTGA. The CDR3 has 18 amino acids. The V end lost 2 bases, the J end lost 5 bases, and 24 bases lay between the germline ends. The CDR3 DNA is TGTGCCAGCAGCTTAGTGGCGCAGGTCGGACGATTGTCTTATGGCTACACCTTC. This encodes CASSLVAQVGRLSYGYTF.

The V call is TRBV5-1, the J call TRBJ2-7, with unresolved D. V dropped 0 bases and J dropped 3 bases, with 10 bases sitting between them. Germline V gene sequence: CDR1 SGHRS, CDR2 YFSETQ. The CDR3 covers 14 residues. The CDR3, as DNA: TGCGCCAGCAGCTTGGGGCTGACCTACTACGAGCAGTACTTC. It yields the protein CASSLGLTYYEQYF.

The CDR3 nucleotides are TGTGCCAGCAGTTGGTTAGCAGGGAGATTCGATGAGCAGTTCTTC. The encoded protein is CASSWLAGRFDEQFF. The chain employs TRBV28 and TRBJ2-1, with D perhaps assigned TRBD1 or TRBD2 (5 bases each). Looked up from germline, CDR1 is MDHEN and CDR2 is SYDVKM. The CDR3 runs 15 residues. Trimming pared 4 bases from V and 8 bases from J, leaving 18 bases between.

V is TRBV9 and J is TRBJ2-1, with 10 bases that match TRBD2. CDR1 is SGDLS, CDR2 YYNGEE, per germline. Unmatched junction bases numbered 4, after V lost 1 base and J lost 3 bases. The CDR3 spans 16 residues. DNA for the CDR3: TGTGCCAGCAGCGTACTAAGCGGGGGGGACTACAATGAGCAGTTCTTC. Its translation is CASSVLSGGDYNEQFF.

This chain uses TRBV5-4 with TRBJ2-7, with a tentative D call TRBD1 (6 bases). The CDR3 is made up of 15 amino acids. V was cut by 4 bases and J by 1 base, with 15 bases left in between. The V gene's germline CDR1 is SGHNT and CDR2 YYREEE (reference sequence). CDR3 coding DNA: TGTGCCAGCAGCCCTGCCGTGGGGGCATCCTACGAGCAGTACTTC. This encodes CASSPAVGASYEQYF.

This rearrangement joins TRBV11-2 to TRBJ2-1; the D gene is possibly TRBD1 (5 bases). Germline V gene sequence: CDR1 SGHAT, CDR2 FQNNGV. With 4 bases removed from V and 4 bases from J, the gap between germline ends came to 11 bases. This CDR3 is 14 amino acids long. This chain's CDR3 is CASSWPQGYNEQFF. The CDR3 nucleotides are TGTGCCAGCAGCTGGCCTCAGGGATACAATGAGCAGTTCTTC. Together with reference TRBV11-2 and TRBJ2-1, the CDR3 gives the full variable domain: EAGVAQSPRYKIIEKRQSVAFWCNPISGHATLYWYQQILGQGPKLLIQFQNNGVVDDSQLPKDRFSAERLKGVDSTLKIQPAKLEDSAVYLCASSWPQGYNEQFFGPGTRLTVL.

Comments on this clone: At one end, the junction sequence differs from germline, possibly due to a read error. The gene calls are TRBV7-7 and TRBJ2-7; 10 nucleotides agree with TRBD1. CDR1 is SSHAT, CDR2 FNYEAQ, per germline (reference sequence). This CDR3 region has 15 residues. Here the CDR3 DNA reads TGTGCTAGCAGCTTAGCGACAGGGGGCTTGGACGAGCAGTACTTC. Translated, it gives CASSLATGGLDEQYF.

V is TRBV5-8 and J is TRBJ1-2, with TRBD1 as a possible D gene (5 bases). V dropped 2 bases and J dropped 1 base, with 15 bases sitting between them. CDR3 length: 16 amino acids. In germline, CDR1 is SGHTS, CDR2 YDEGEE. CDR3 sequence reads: CASSLEGTAFNYGYTF. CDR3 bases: TGTGCCAGCAGCTTAGAGGGGACGGCGTTTAACTATGGCTACACCTTC.

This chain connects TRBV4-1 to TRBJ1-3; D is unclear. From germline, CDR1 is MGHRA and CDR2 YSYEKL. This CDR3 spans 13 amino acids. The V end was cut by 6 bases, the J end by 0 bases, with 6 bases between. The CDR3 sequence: CASRSGSGNTIYF. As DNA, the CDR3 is TGCGCCAGCAGATCAGGCTCTGGAAACACCATATATTTT.

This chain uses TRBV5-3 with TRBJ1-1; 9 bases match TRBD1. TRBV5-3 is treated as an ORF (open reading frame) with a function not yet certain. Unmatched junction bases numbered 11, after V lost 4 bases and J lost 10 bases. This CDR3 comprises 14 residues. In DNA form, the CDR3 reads TGTGCCAGAAGCGTACACAGGGGGCGAAGTCGAGCTTTCTTT. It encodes CARSVHRGRSRAFF.

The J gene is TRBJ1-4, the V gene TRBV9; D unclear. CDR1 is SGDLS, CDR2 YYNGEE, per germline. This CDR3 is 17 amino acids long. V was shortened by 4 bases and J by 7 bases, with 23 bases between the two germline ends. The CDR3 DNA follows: TGTGCCAGCAGCCCCGCGAGTCTCCGGGATAGTGGTGAAAAACTGTTTTTT. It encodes CASSPASLRDSGEKLFF.

The CDR3 protein is CASSSRGANQPQHF. CDR3 sequence (DNA): TGTGCCAGCAGTTCCCGGGGCGCAAATCAGCCCCAGCATTTT. J is TRBJ1-5 and V is TRBV27; possible D gene TRBD1, 5 bases. The CDR3 sequence is 14 residues long. Looked up from germline, CDR1 is MNHEY and CDR2 is SMNVEV (reference sequence). V was shortened by 4 bases and J by 4 bases, with 11 bases between the two germline ends.

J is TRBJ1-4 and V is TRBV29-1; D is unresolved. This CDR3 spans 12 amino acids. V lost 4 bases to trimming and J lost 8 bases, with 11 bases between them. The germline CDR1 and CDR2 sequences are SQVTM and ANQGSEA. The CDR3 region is CSVAWLGEKLFF. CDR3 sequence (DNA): TGCAGCGTTGCGTGGCTGGGAGAAAAACTGTTTTTT.

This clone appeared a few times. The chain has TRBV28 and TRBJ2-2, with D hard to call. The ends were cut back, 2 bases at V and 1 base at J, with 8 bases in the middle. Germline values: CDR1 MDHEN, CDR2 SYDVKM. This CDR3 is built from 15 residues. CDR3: CASSLGFQNTGELFF. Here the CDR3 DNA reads TGTGCCAGCAGTTTAGGGTTCCAGAACACCGGGGAGCTGTTTTTT.

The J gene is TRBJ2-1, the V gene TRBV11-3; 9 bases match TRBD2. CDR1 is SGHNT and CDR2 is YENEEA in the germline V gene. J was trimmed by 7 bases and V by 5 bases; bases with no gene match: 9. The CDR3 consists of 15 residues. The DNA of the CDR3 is TGTGCCAGCAGCCCCCGGGGCGGGAGGGGGAATGAGCAGTTCTTC. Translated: CASSPRGGRGNEQFF.

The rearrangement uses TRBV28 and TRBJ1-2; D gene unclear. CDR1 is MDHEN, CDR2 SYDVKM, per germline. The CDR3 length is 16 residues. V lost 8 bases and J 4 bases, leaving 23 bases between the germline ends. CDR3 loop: CASSLRSRRSGYGYTF. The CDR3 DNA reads TGTGCCAGCTCTCTTCGGAGTAGGCGTTCTGGCTATGGCTACACCTTC.

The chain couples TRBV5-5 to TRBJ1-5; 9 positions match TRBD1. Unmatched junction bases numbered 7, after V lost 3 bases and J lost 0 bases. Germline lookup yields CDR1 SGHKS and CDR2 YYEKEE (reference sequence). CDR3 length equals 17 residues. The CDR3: CASSYAGTGNSNQPQHF. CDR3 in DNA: TGTGCCAGCAGCTATGCCGGGACAGGGAATAGCAATCAGCCCCAGCATTTT.

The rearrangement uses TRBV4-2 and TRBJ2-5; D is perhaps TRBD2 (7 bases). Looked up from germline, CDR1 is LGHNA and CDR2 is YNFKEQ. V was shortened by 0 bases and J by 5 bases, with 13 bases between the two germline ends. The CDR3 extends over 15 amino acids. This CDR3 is CASSQEEGRGETQYF. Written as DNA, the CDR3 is TGTGCCAGCAGCCAAGAGGAGGGGAGGGGGGAGACCCAGTACTTC.

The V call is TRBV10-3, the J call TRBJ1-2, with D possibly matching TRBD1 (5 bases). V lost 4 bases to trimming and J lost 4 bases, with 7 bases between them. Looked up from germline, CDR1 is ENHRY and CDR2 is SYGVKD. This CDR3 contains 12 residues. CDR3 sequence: CAISVGTYGYTF. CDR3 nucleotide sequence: TGTGCCATCAGTGTGGGGACCTATGGCTACACCTTC.